This T cell receptor beta chain was observed in a study of blood T cells in healthy people across ages. The CDR3 spans 13 residues. Per germline, CDR1 LNHNV and CDR2 YYDKDF (reference sequence). V was pared by 4 bases and J by 4 bases, with 9 bases between. A J-beta primer mix and a sample-barcoded 5' primer were used in a second PCR of roughly 7 to 12 cycles. TCRdb itself ran the 5' RACE reads through MiXCR, one entry per CDR3 protein. Of 1.4 million or so distinct CDR3 sequences listed, around 40% are singletons. The source is a woman aged 18 to 35 in good health. The rearrangement uses TRBV15 and TRBJ2-3; no clear D gene. Specimen: blood. CDR3 DNA sequence: TGTGCCACCAGCATAGATGCCCCAGATACGCAGTATTTT. It yields the protein CATSIDAPDTQYF.